This TCR beta chain was captured by sequencing in a study of blood T cell repertoires in COVID-19. V gave up 4 bases and J gave up 11 bases; unmatched junction bases: 6. The CDR3 sequence is 13 residues long. Germline lookup yields CDR1 SEHNR and CDR2 FQNEAQ (reference sequence). The assay was immunoSEQ multiplex PCR, and TCRdb's table has in-frame clones only and misses some. Among 55,000 or so clones listed, about three quarters were seen once. This clone has a handful of counts. This clonotype originated in a man aged 25-45 years with COVID-19, enrolled during active disease. The sequenced sample consisted of peripheral blood. V usage is TRBV7-9 and J usage is TRBJ1-4; 8 bases line up with TRBD1. The CDR3 region has the DNA TGTGCCAGCAGCTCGCAGGGGGCGAGGAAACTGTTTTTT. This translates into CASSSQGARKLFF.